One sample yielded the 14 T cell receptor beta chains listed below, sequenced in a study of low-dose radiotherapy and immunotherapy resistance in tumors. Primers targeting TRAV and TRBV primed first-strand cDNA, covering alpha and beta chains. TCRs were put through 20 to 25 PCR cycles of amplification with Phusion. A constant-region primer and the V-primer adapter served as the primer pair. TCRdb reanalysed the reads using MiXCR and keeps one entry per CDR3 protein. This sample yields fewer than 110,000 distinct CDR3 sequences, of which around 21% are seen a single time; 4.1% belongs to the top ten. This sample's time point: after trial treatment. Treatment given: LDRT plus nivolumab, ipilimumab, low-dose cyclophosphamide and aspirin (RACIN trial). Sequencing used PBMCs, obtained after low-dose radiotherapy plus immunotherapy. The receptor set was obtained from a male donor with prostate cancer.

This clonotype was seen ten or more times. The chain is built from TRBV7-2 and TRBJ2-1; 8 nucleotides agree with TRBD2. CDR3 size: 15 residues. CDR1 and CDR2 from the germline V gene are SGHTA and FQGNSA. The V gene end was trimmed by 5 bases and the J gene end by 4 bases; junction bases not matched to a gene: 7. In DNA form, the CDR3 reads TGTGCCAGCAGCGTCGGGGGGGCTAGGTACAATGAGCAGTTCTTC. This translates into CASSVGGARYNEQFF.

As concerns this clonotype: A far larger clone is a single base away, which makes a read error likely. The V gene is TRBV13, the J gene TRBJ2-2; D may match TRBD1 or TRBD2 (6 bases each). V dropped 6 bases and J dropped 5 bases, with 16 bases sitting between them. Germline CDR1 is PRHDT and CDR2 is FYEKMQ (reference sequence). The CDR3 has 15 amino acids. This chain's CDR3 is CASRPRGEKTGELFF. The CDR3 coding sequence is TGTGCCAGCAGACCAAGGGGGGAGAAGACCGGGGAGCTGTTTTTT.

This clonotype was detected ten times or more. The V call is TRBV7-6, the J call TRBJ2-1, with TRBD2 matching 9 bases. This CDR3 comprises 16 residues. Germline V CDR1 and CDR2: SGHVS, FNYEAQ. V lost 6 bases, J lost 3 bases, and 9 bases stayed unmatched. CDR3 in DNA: TGTGCCAGCAGTTCACTTAGCGGGGGCATCTACAATGAGCAGTTCTTC. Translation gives CASSSLSGGIYNEQFF. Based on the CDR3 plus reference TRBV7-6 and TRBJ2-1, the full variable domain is GAGVSQSPRYKVTKRGQDVALRCDPISGHVSLYWYRQALGQGPEFLTYFNYEAQQDKSGLPNDRFSAERPEGSISTLTIQRTEQRDSAMYRCASSSLSGGIYNEQFFGPGTRLTVL.

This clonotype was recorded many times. The CDR3 coding sequence is TGTGCCAGCAGTCTTTACCACCGCCTTCAAGCCCCTACGAACACCGGGGAGCTGTTTTTT. Protein: CASSLYHRLQAPTNTGELFF. The chain couples TRBV6-2 or TRBV6-3 to TRBJ2-2; unclear D gene. The CDR3 has 20 residues. Germline values: CDR1 MNHEY, CDR2 SVGEGT. Trimming removed 5 bases from V and 0 bases from J, with 25 bases in between.

The CDR3 loop reads CASSHDSGSNQPQHF. CDR3 bases: TGTGCCAGCAGTCACGACAGTGGGAGCAATCAGCCCCAGCATTTT. The chain joins TRBV6-2 or TRBV6-3 to TRBJ1-5; a weak D match, TRBD1 (5 bases). This CDR3 spans 15 amino acids. The germline gives CDR1 MNHEY, CDR2 SVGEGT. Trimming left V 5 bases short and J 1 base short, with 12 bases between.

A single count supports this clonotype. Here the CDR3 reads CASSQRRAGETTQYF. The CDR3 nucleotides are TGTGCCAGCAGCCAAAGGAGGGCAGGGGAAACAACGCAGTATTTT. J is TRBJ2-3 and V is TRBV7-2; D might be TRBD1 or TRBD2, each matching 6 bases. This CDR3 contains 15 residues. Per the germline V gene, CDR1 is SGHTA and CDR2 is FQGNSA. V lost 5 bases to trimming and J lost 9 bases, with 21 bases between them.

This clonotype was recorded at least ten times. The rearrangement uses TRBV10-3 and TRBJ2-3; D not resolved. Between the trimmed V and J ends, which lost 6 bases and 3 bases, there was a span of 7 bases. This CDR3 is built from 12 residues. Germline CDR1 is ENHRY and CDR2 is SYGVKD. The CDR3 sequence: CAISQTTDTQYF. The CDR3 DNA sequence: TGTGCCATCAGCCAGACGACAGATACGCAGTATTTT.

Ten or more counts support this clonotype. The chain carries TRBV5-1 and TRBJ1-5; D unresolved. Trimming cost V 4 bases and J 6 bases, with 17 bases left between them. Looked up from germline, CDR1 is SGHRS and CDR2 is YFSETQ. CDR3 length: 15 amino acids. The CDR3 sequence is CASSERPSLGQPQHF. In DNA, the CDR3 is TGCGCCAGCAGCGAACGCCCGTCCTTGGGTCAGCCCCAGCATTTT.

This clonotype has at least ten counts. The CDR3 spells CASSLRASGLVEQFF. The CDR3 DNA reads as TGTGCCAGCAGTTTGCGGGCTAGCGGGTTGGTGGAGCAGTTCTTC. The V call is TRBV12-3 or TRBV12-4, the J call TRBJ2-1, with 8 bases fitting TRBD2. This CDR3 has 15 amino acids. The V segment lost 3 bases and the J segment 10 bases; nucleotides outside the gene matches: 11.

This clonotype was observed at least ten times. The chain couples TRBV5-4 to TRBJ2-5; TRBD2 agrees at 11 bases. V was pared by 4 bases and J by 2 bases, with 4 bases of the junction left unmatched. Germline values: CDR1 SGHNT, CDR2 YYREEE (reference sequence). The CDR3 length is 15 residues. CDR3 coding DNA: TGTGCCAGCAGCCTTAGCGGGGGGGGACAAGAGACCCAGTACTTC. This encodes CASSLSGGGQETQYF.

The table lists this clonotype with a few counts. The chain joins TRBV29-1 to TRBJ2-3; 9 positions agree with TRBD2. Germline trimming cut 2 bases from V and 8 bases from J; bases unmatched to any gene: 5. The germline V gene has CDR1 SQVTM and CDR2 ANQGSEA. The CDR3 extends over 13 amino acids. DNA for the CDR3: TGCAGCGTTGAACCTATAGCGGGGGCTACGCAGTATTTT. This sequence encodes CSVEPIAGATQYF.

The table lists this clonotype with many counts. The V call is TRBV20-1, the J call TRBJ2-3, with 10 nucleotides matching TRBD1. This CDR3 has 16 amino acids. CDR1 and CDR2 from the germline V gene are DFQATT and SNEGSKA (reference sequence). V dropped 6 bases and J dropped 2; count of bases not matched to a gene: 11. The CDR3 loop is CSARARDRGNTDTQYF. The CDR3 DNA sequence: TGCAGTGCCAGGGCCAGGGACAGGGGCAACACAGATACGCAGTATTTT.

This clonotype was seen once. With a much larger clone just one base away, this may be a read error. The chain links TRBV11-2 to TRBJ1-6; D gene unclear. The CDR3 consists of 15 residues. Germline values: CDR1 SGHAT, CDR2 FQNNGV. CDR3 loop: CVSNLDTSYNSPLHF. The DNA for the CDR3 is TGTGTCAGCAACCTAGACACCTCCTATAATTCACCCCTCCACTTT. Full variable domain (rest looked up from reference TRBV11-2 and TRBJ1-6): EAGVAQSPRYKIIEKRQSVAFWCNPISGHATLYWYQQILGQGPKLLIQFQNNGVVDDSQLPKDRFSAERLKGVDSTLKIQPAKLEDSAVYLCVSNLDTSYNSPLHFGNGTRLTVT.

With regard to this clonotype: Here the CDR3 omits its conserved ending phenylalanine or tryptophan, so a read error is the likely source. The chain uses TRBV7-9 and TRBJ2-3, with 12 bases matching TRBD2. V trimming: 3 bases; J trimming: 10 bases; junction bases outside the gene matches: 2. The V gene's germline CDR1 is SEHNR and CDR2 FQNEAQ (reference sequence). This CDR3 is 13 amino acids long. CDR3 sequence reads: CASSFWTSGAQYL. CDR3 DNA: TGTGCCAGCAGCTTTTGGACTAGCGGGGCGCAGTATTTA.